These 26 T cell receptor beta chains originate from one sample sequenced in a study of T cell responses to AZD1222 COVID-19 vaccine. Generated by immunoSEQ multiplex PCR, the TCRdb table keeps only in-frame clones and is missing some. The sample carries 98,000 or so clones, 88% recorded once. The sequencing used peripheral blood, collected 28 days after the second AZD1222 dose. The receptor source for this set is an adult who received the AZD1222 COVID-19 vaccine.

The chain combines TRBV6-1 with TRBJ2-7; D is perhaps TRBD1 or TRBD2 (5 bases each). Trimming removed 1 base at V and 3 bases at J, with 10 bases between. Germline V gene sequence: CDR1 MNHNS, CDR2 SASEGT. The CDR3 runs 14 residues. The CDR3 DNA sequence: TGTGCCAGCAGTGAAGGGGGGATCCTCTACGAGCAGTACTTC. Its translation: CASSEGGILYEQYF.

The chain links TRBV2 to TRBJ1-2; 7 nucleotides match TRBD1. The CDR3 covers 12 residues. Per germline, CDR1 SNHLY and CDR2 FYNNEI. Germline trimming cut 9 bases from V and 4 bases from J; bases unmatched to any gene: 5. The CDR3, as DNA: TGTGCCAGTACCCGGGACAGCTATGGCTACACCTTC. It translates to CASTRDSYGYTF. Based on the CDR3 plus reference TRBV2 and TRBJ1-2, the full variable domain is EPEVTQTPSHQVTQMGQEVILRCVPISNHLYFYWYRQILGQKVEFLVSFYNNEISEKSEIFDDQFSVERPDGSNFTLKIRSTKLEDSAMYFCASTRDSYGYTFGSGTRLTVV.

V usage is TRBV29-1 and J usage is TRBJ1-2; perhaps TRBD1 as D (5 bases). Trimming left V 1 base short and J 7 bases short, with 10 bases between. The length of the CDR3 is 12 residues. The germline V gene has CDR1 SQVTM and CDR2 ANQGSEA. CDR3 sequence reads: CSVEVGTAGYTF. CDR3 bases: TGCAGCGTTGAAGTCGGGACCGCTGGCTACACCTTC.

The J gene is TRBJ2-3, the V gene TRBV5-1; 8 nucleotides agree with TRBD1. Germline V gene lookup returns CDR1 SGHRS and CDR2 YFSETQ. Trimming at V came to 1 base and at J to 5 bases, leaving 6 bases not matched to a gene. The CDR3 totals 15 residues. The CDR3 DNA reads as TGCGCCAGCAGCTTGCAGTCGACAGGGGTAGATACGCAGTATTTT. Translating it yields CASSLQSTGVDTQYF.

This chain uses TRBV4-1 with TRBJ1-5, with D perhaps TRBD1 (6 bases). The CDR3 runs 16 residues. Per germline, CDR1 MGHRA and CDR2 YSYEKL. The germline V and J ends were trimmed by 2 bases and 2 bases, with 13 bases remaining between them. CDR3 sequence reads: CASSQPTGKGNQPQHF. The DNA for the CDR3 is TGCGCCAGCAGCCAACCTACAGGGAAGGGCAATCAGCCCCAGCATTTT.

This clone was counted a single time. The chain couples TRBV4-2 to TRBJ1-3, with 7 bases matching TRBD1. CDR1 is LGHNA, CDR2 YNFKEQ, per germline. The J segment lost 0 bases and the V segment lost 2 bases, leaving 4 bases of the junction unmatched. CDR3 size: 16 residues. The CDR3 protein is CASSQPDRSSGNTIYF. CDR3 in DNA: TGTGCCAGCAGCCAACCGGACAGGAGCTCTGGAAACACCATATATTTT.

The chain links TRBV2 to TRBJ2-5; 7 bases are shared with TRBD2. In germline, CDR1 is SNHLY, CDR2 FYNNEI. V lost 5 bases to trimming and J lost 3 bases; unmatched junction nucleotides: 3. CDR3 size: 13 residues. The CDR3 here is CASSWTREETQYF. In DNA form, the CDR3 reads TGTGCCAGCAGTTGGACTAGGGAAGAGACCCAGTACTTC.

V is TRBV7-7 and J is TRBJ1-4; D is ambiguous. The germline V and J ends were trimmed by 2 bases and 8 bases, with 9 bases remaining between them. From germline, CDR1 is SSHAT and CDR2 FNYEAQ (reference sequence). The CDR3 has 13 residues. The CDR3 sequence: CASSLTDGEKLFF. The CDR3 DNA is TGTGCCAGCAGCTTAACTGATGGGGAAAAACTGTTTTTT.

The V and J genes are TRBV10-1 and TRBJ1-2, with D uncertain. Trimming took off 0 bases at V and 4 bases at J, with 12 bases between the two ends. CDR1 and CDR2 from the germline V gene are WNHNN and SYGVQD (reference sequence). CDR3 length: 15 residues. The CDR3 DNA is TGCGCCAGCAGTGAGTCTCATACTCTCCCCTATGGCTACACCTTC. This sequence encodes CASSESHTLPYGYTF.

CDR3 residues: CASSRQGQNNQPQHF. The CDR3 nucleotides read TGTGCCAGCAGCCGACAGGGACAGAACAATCAGCCCCAGCATTTT. The gene calls are TRBV5-5 and TRBJ1-5; 7 bases align to TRBD1. The CDR3 contains 15 residues. Germline V gene data show CDR1 as SGHKS and CDR2 as YYEKEE (reference sequence). The J segment lost 3 bases and the V segment lost 4 bases, leaving 7 bases of the junction unmatched.

The gene calls are TRBV19 and TRBJ1-1, with 9 bases that match TRBD1. The length of the CDR3 is 14 residues. V shed 6 bases and J 5 bases; nucleotides not matched to a gene: 7. From germline, CDR1 is LNHDA and CDR2 SQIVND (reference sequence). DNA of the CDR3: TGTGCCAGTAGAGCCGGACAGGGGAGAACTGAAGCTTTCTTT. It codes for CASRAGQGRTEAFF.

V is TRBV6-5 and J is TRBJ2-5, with D uncertain. Trimming cost V 6 bases and J 8 bases, with 16 bases left between them. The CDR3 has 13 amino acids. Germline CDR1 MNHEY, CDR2 SVGAGI. The CDR3 here is CASRTEAWGTQYF. The CDR3 DNA follows: TGTGCCAGCAGAACCGAGGCCTGGGGTACCCAGTACTTC.

This clone was found once. CDR3 sequence reads: CASSLAPGYAKEKLFF. The CDR3 bases are TGTGCCAGCAGCTTAGCGCCGGGGTACGCAAAGGAAAAACTGTTTTTT. The rearrangement joins TRBV7-6 to TRBJ1-4; D gene ambiguous. Germline CDR1 and CDR2: SGHVS and FNYEAQ. This CDR3 has 16 residues. V was pared by 0 bases and J by 8 bases, with 16 bases between.

The chain combines TRBV14 with TRBJ1-1, with D perhaps TRBD1 (5 bases). CDR1 and CDR2 (germline): SGHDN, FVKESK. There are 15 residues in the CDR3. V lost 4 bases, J lost 5 bases, and 17 bases lay in between. The CDR3 DNA sequence: TGTGCCAGCAGCCTCACGGGTGGGGGGTGGACTGAAGCTTTCTTT. Protein product: CASSLTGGGWTEAFF.

The chain carries TRBV10-1 and TRBJ2-7; D is perhaps TRBD2 (5 bases). Germline CDR1 and CDR2: WNHNN and SYGVQD (reference sequence). This CDR3 comprises 12 residues. The ends were cut back, 11 bases at V and 3 bases at J, with 14 bases in the middle. CDR3 DNA sequence: TGCGCCCCCACTCGGACTTACTACGAGCAGTACTTC. Protein product: CAPTRTYYEQYF.

The J gene is TRBJ1-2, the V gene TRBV6-2 or TRBV6-3; D may be TRBD1 (6 bases). This CDR3 has 15 residues. Germline V gene sequence: CDR1 MNHEY, CDR2 SVGEGT. Trimming left V 2 bases short and J 4 bases short, with 14 bases between. The CDR3 loop is CASSYVGGPGYGYTF. The CDR3 nucleotides are TGTGCCAGCAGTTACGTCGGGGGGCCCGGCTATGGCTACACCTTC.

This clone has a single count. V and J are TRBV30 and TRBJ2-3, with TRBD1 identical over 10 bases. There are 19 residues in the CDR3. V dropped 0 bases and J dropped 3; count of bases not matched to a gene: 15. Germline V gene data show CDR1 as GTSNPN and CDR2 as SVGIG (reference sequence). CDR3 protein: CAWSVDGSDRGRTTDTQYF. The DNA for the CDR3 is TGTGCCTGGAGTGTAGACGGATCCGACAGGGGGCGAACAACAGATACGCAGTATTTT.

V gene TRBV19 combines with J gene TRBJ2-7; 10 bases line up with TRBD1. This CDR3 spans 15 amino acids. Germline-derived CDR1 and CDR2 are LNHDA and SQIVND (reference sequence). The ends lost 4 bases at V and 3 bases at J; junction bases unmatched: 6. The CDR3 loop reads CASSNRDRGGYEQYF. The CDR3 DNA is TGTGCCAGTAGTAACCGGGACAGGGGAGGCTACGAGCAGTACTTC.

The chain couples TRBV4-1 to TRBJ2-3; 10 bases are a match to TRBD2. Germline CDR1 reads MGHRA; CDR2 reads YSYEKL. The CDR3 has 14 amino acids. V was pared by 6 bases and J by 3 bases, with 3 bases of the junction left unmatched. CDR3 sequence (DNA): TGCGCCAGCAGACTAGCGGGGCCTACAGATACGCAGTATTTT. Its protein is CASRLAGPTDTQYF.

The CDR3 DNA reads TGTGCCAGCACACCGGGACAGGCCCGGGAGCCCCAGCATTTT. It specifies CASTPGQAREPQHF. The chain recombines TRBV19 with TRBJ1-5, with 8 bases lining up with TRBD1. Looked up from germline, CDR1 is LNHDA and CDR2 is SQIVND (reference sequence). The CDR3 loop spans 14 amino acids. With 9 bases clipped from V and 8 bases from J, the junction kept 12 bases outside the gene matches.

The genes are TRBV27 and TRBJ2-7; D not resolved. The ends were cut back, 3 bases at V and 0 bases at J, with 12 bases in the middle. The CDR3 contains 15 residues. CDR1 is MNHEY, CDR2 SMNVEV, per germline (reference sequence). The chain's CDR3 is CASSLKGMSSYEQYF. DNA of the CDR3: TGTGCCAGCAGTTTGAAGGGAATGAGCTCCTACGAGCAGTACTTC.

This chain links TRBV14 with TRBJ1-5; D uncertain. The germline V gene has CDR1 SGHDN and CDR2 FVKESK. CDR3 size: 15 residues. V lost 0 bases and J lost 0, with 6 bases in between. CDR3 protein: CASSQDQISNQPQHF. DNA of the CDR3: TGTGCCAGCAGCCAAGATCAAATTAGCAATCAGCCCCAGCATTTT.

Comments on this clone: This sample also contains other DNA sequences that code for the same CDR3. The chain carries TRBV3-1 (or the pseudogene TRBV3-2) and TRBJ2-2; possible D gene TRBD2, 5 bases. The ends were cut back, 4 bases at V and 0 bases at J, with 9 bases in the middle. CDR3 length: 15 amino acids. Germline V gene lookup returns CDR1 LGHDT and CDR2 YNNKEL (reference sequence). CDR3 in amino acids: CASSLSSANTGELFF. The CDR3 coding sequence is TGTGCCAGCAGCCTAAGTAGCGCGAACACCGGGGAGCTGTTTTTT.

The gene calls are TRBV18 and TRBJ1-1; TRBD1 might be the D (6 bases). Germline V gene data show CDR1 as KGHSH and CDR2 as LQKENI. CDR3 length: 14 residues. Trimming stripped 3 bases from V and 1 base from J, with 9 bases between. The CDR3 DNA reads as TGTGCCAGCTCACCCGCAGGGGCGAACACTGAAGCTTTCTTT. This encodes CASSPAGANTEAFF.

This chain uses TRBV19 with TRBJ2-5; D may correspond to TRBD1 or TRBD2 (7 bases each). The CDR3 is made up of 12 amino acids. Germline values: CDR1 LNHDA, CDR2 SQIVND (reference sequence). Trimming cost V 6 bases and J 7 bases, with 12 bases left between them. The CDR3 loop is CASSQGEGTQYF. CDR3 coding DNA: TGTGCCAGTAGCCAGGGGGAGGGGACCCAGTACTTC. Full variable domain (rest looked up from reference TRBV19 and TRBJ2-5): DGGITQSPKYLFRKEGQNVTLSCEQNLNHDAMYWYRQDPGQGLRLIYYSQIVNDFQKGDIAEGYSVSREKKESFPLTVTSAQKNPTAFYLCASSQGEGTQYFGPGTRLLVL.

This chain links TRBV4-1 with TRBJ2-7; D gene uncertain. Germline CDR1 reads MGHRA; CDR2 reads YSYEKL. This CDR3 has 15 residues. Trimming took 1 base from V and 3 from J, leaving 13 bases between them. For the CDR3, the DNA is TGCGCCAGCAGCCAAGTGGGCTCACCGCTCTACGAGCAGTACTTC. Protein: CASSQVGSPLYEQYF.